The rows below give T cell receptor beta chains drawn from one sample of a study of a mutant IDH1 vaccine in newly diagnosed glioma. Sequencing was performed with immunoSEQ multiplex PCR; in TCRdb, only in-frame clones are kept and a portion is missing. This sample has 30,000 to 35,000 clones, with 90% found just once. These receptors' targets are unknown. The specimen comprised PBMCs, sampled from a glioma patient whose treatment included an IDH1 peptide vaccine. Every receptor here comes from a woman aged 40 to 49 with glioma. Both conserved end residues are part of each CDR3. A D gene is named only where the DNA matches it firmly. Size is stated for part of the rows, as once, few or many counts, or as a class when the clone is expanded.

v_call	clone_size	j_call	d_call	cdr3_nt	cdr3_aa
TRBV4-1	.	TRBJ2-7	.	TGCGCCAGCAGCCAAGATGGGGGCAGAGGTTACGAGCAGTACTTC	CASSQDGGRGYEQYF
TRBV6-1	.	TRBJ2-7	.	TGTGCCAGCAGTGAACAGGGACCCGTAACCTACGAGCAGTACTTC	CASSEQGPVTYEQYF
TRBV6-1	.	TRBJ1-1	.	TGTGCCAGCATGAGGGGGGAGGGGGCTGAAGCTTTCTTT	CASMRGEGAEAFF
TRBV6-5	.	TRBJ1-1	.	TGTGCCAGCAGTGTTAGGACAGTTTCGAACACTGAAGCTTTCTTT	CASSVRTVSNTEAFF
TRBV7-2	.	TRBJ2-5	.	TGTGCCAGCAGCAATAGCGGCCTGGGGACCCAGTACTTC	CASSNSGLGTQYF
TRBV5-1	.	TRBJ2-7	TRBD2	TGCGCCAGCAGCTTGTCCGGAGGGGCGAGCGGGGGGAGCTCCTACGAGCAGTACTTC	CASSLSGGASGGSSYEQYF
TRBV7-2	.	TRBJ1-2	.	TGTGCCAGCAGCATTGCCGGGACGGACTATGGCTACACCTTC	CASSIAGTDYGYTF
TRBV15	.	TRBJ1-5	.	TGTGCCACCAGCACGGTTTCGGGATATAGCAATCAGCCCCAGCATTTT	CATSTVSGYSNQPQHF
TRBV14	.	TRBJ2-5	.	TGTGCCAGCAGCCAAGATAGTCCGGTCAGCCAAGAGACCCAGTACTTC	CASSQDSPVSQETQYF
TRBV6-1	.	TRBJ2-7	.	TGTGCCAGCAGTGAGAGATCACACGTAAGCAAGTACTTC	CASSERSHVSKYF
TRBV7-8	.	TRBJ1-1	.	TGTGCCAGCAGCTTTTGGGGTAGCGCTGAAGCTTTCTTT	CASSFWGSAEAFF
TRBV4-2	.	TRBJ2-7	.	TGTGCCAGCAGCCGCTTACCCGGTGAGCAGTACTTC	CASSRLPGEQYF
TRBV29-1	.	TRBJ2-7	.	TGCAGCGTTCCGATTATAGGCGGAGAAGTCTCCTACGAGCAGTACTTC	CSVPIIGGEVSYEQYF
TRBV13	.	TRBJ1-3	.	TGTGCCAGCAGCCAAAGGGGGTCTGGAAACACCATATATTTT	CASSQRGSGNTIYF
TRBV4-1	.	TRBJ2-7	.	TGCGCCAGCAGCCAAGACCCACGTTCGAGCTACGAGCAGTACTTC	CASSQDPRSSYEQYF
TRBV27	.	TRBJ2-7	.	TGTGCCAGCAGTTCACTAGGCTCCTACGAGCAGTACTTC	CASSSLGSYEQYF
TRBV6-5	.	TRBJ2-7	TRBD2	TGTGCCAGCAGTTACGCCGGGACTAGCCCTAACGAGCAGTACTTC	CASSYAGTSPNEQYF
TRBV6-1	.	TRBJ2-6	TRBD1	TGTGCCAGCAGTGAAGGGACAGGGTCTGGGGCCAACGTCCTGACTTTC	CASSEGTGSGANVLTF
TRBV18	.	TRBJ2-5	.	TGTGCCAGCTCACCCCTACCTTCAGAGACCCAGTACTTC	CASSPLPSETQYF
TRBV10-2	.	TRBJ1-1	TRBD1	TGCGCCAGCAGTGAATGGACAGGGCGGAAGGAAAGGACTGAAGCTTTCTTT	CASSEWTGRKERTEAFF
TRBV7-9	.	TRBJ2-1	TRBD2	TGTGCCAGCAGCTTAGGGTTTCGGCGTAGCGGGAGGGCCGGTGAGCAGTTCTTC	CASSLGFRRSGRAGEQFF
TRBV5-1	.	TRBJ1-1	TRBD1	TGCGCCAGCAGCGCCCAGACAGGGATGAACACTGAAGCTTTCTTT	CASSAQTGMNTEAFF
TRBV5-1	once	TRBJ2-5	.	TGCGCCAGCAGCTTGGCTGGCCAGCCGGGGGAGACCCAGTACTTC	CASSLAGQPGETQYF
TRBV4-1	.	TRBJ2-5	.	TGCGCCAGCAGCCAATTCCCCCAAGAGACCCAGTACTTC	CASSQFPQETQYF
TRBV11-2	.	TRBJ2-2	.	TGTGCCAGCAGCCGTACCAGAGGACACACCGGGGAGCTGTTTTTT	CASSRTRGHTGELFF
TRBV5-6	.	TRBJ2-7	TRBD2	TGTGCCAGCAGCCGACACCGGGACTACTACGAGCAGTACTTC	CASSRHRDYYEQYF
TRBV30	.	TRBJ2-1	.	TGTGCCTGGAGTGAGTTAGCGGCTGGGCCCAATGAGCAGTTCTTC	CAWSELAAGPNEQFF
TRBV5-1	.	TRBJ1-2	.	TGCGCCAGCAGCTCGCCGGGGACGGGGGCTGGTGGCTACACCTTC	CASSSPGTGAGGYTF
TRBV4-2	.	TRBJ1-1	.	TGTGCCAGCAGCCAAGAACCGGGCATGAACACTGAAGCTTTCTTT	CASSQEPGMNTEAFF
TRBV19	.	TRBJ2-1	.	TGTGCCAGTAGGGGGAATTGGGACGCTGGAAATGAGCAGTTCTTC	CASRGNWDAGNEQFF
TRBV29-1	.	TRBJ2-3	.	TGCAGCGTTGACGGGAGTACTAGCACAGATACGCAGTATTTT	CSVDGSTSTDTQYF
TRBV2	.	TRBJ2-5	.	TGTGCCAGCAGCCTAAACCGGGAGACCCAGTACTTC	CASSLNRETQYF
TRBV30	.	TRBJ2-7	.	TGTGCCTGGAATCGTGGCGAACGGGACGAGCAGTACTTC	CAWNRGERDEQYF
TRBV7-8	.	TRBJ2-1	.	TGTGCCAGCAGCTTACTTCAGGTTCCGGGATCCTACAATGAGCAGTTCTTC	CASSLLQVPGSYNEQFF
TRBV30	.	TRBJ2-2	.	TGTGCCTGGAGTAGCGGAAACACCGGGGAGCTGTTTTTT	CAWSSGNTGELFF
TRBV6-5	.	TRBJ1-4	TRBD1	TGTGCCAGCAGTTACAGGCGGAGGACAGGGTCTGAAAAACTGTTTTTT	CASSYRRRTGSEKLFF
TRBV9	.	TRBJ2-5	TRBD2	TGTGCCAGCAGCGGGGTTGGGGGGGGCCAAGAGACCCAGTACTTC	CASSGVGGGQETQYF
TRBV5-5	once	TRBJ1-2	.	TGTGCCAGCAGCTACGGACCTAGCCGCACTAACTATGGCTACACCTTC	CASSYGPSRTNYGYTF
TRBV30	.	TRBJ1-5	.	TGTGCCTGGAGTGTAGACGGTAGCAATCAGCCCCAGCATTTT	CAWSVDGSNQPQHF
TRBV18	.	TRBJ1-5	TRBD1	TGTGCCAGCTCACCGGGACAGGGGAGGCAGCCCCAGCATTTT	CASSPGQGRQPQHF
TRBV5-1	.	TRBJ1-1	.	TGCGCCAGCAGCTTGGGACAGTTCGCTGAAGCTTTCTTT	CASSLGQFAEAFF
TRBV6-5	.	TRBJ2-1	.	TGTGCCAGCAGTTACGGGGGCTCCTACAATGAGCAGTTCTTC	CASSYGGSYNEQFF
TRBV19	.	TRBJ1-5	.	TGTGCCAGTAGTCCTAGAGGGACGGTGGATCAGCCCCAGCATTTT	CASSPRGTVDQPQHF
TRBV29-1	.	TRBJ1-1	.	TGCAGCGTTGTCGGGGGGCTTAAAACTGAAGCTTTCTTT	CSVVGGLKTEAFF
TRBV5-1	.	TRBJ2-7	.	TGCGCCAGCAGCTTGTTGAAAGCGGAACCCTACGAGCAGTACTTC	CASSLLKAEPYEQYF
TRBV28	.	TRBJ1-1	.	TGTGCCAGCACCAAATCCTCAGGGACCTACACTGAAGCTTTCTTT	CASTKSSGTYTEAFF
TRBV14	.	TRBJ2-3	TRBD2	TGTGCCAGCAGCCAAGACGGCCTAGCGGGAGGTCCAGATACGCAGTATTTT	CASSQDGLAGGPDTQYF
TRBV7-2	.	TRBJ2-5	TRBD2	TGTGCCAGCAGCTTAGAACTAGCGGGAGCCAAGACCCAGTACTTC	CASSLELAGAKTQYF
TRBV15	.	TRBJ1-4	.	TGTGCCACCAGCAGAAATACTCAAACAGGGTCAACTAATGAAAAACTGTTTTTT	CATSRNTQTGSTNEKLFF
TRBV7-2	few	TRBJ2-1	TRBD2	TGTGCCAGCAGGCCTACTAGCGGGGGGGCCGAAAATGAGCAGTTCTTC	CASRPTSGGAENEQFF
TRBV4-1	.	TRBJ1-5	.	TGCGCCAGCAGCCAAGGGGCAGGCAATCAGCCCCAGCATTTT	CASSQGAGNQPQHF
TRBV2	.	TRBJ1-2	.	TGTGCCAGCAGTCCCGGTTCGGGGGGCTTAGTCTATGGCTACACCTTC	CASSPGSGGLVYGYTF
TRBV27	.	TRBJ1-2	.	TGTGCCAGCAGTTACACGGGGGGGGACTATGGCTACACCTTC	CASSYTGGDYGYTF
TRBV15	.	TRBJ1-1	.	TGTGCCACCAGCAGAGAAACAGGAGCTTACACTGAAGCTTTCTTT	CATSRETGAYTEAFF
TRBV6-5	once	TRBJ2-4	TRBD1	TGTGCCAGCAGTTACAACAGGGGGCGGGAAAACATTCAGTACTTC	CASSYNRGRENIQYF